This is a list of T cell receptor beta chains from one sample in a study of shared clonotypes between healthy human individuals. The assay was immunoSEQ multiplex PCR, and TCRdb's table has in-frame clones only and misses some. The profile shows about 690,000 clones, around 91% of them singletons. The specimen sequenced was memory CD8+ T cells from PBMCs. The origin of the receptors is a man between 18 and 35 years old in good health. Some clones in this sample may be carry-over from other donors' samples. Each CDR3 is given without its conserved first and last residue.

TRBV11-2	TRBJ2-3	ASSFQAGRTDTQY
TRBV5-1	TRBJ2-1	ASSARGGGYNEQF
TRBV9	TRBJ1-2	ASSDDPGTHTGYT
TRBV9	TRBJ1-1	ASSPWSAEAF
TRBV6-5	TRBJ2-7	ASSYYGQAPLEQY
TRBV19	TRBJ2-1	ATSVQGGYDEF
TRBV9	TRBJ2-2	ASSINPGQGHTGELF
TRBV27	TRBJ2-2	ASSFGAGLGIGELF
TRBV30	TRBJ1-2	AWRFTPDREDYGYT
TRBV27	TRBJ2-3	ASSPMTLGFTDTQY
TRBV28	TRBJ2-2	ASTGDTGELF
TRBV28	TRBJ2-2	ASSFPPGRHTGELF
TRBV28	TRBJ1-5	ASGWEGGYSNQPQH
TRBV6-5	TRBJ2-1	ASSPPGLANEQF
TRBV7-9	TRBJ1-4	ASSFPLETGPKWGEKLF
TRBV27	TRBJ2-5	ASSWAGGPQETQY
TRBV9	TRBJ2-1	ASSVASVNNEQF
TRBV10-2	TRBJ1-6	ASGEGVGYSPLH
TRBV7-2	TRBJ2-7	ASSPRAGLSYEQY
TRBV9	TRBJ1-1	ASSVALDRPKDTEAF
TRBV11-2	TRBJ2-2	ASTFTGELF
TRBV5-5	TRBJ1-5	ASSGRDRGLNQPQH
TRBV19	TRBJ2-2	ASSIPLDRENTGELF
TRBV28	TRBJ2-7	ASSLNRDYRYEQY
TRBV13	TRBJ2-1	ASSLRTSYNEQF
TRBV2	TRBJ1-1	ASIGLGDRGNEAF
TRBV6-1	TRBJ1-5	ASSERQGGNSNQPQH
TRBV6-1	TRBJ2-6	ASSERAGVYAGANVLT
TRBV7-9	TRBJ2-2	ASSLAVSQGLF
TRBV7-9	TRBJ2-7	ASSPTGVRAYEQY
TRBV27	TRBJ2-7	ASSLVAEYYEQY